What follows are 16 T cell receptor beta chains derived from one specimen sequenced in a study of blood T cells in healthy people across ages. Together with a sample-barcoded 5' primer, a J-beta primer mix was included in a second PCR lasting 7 to 11 cycles. TCRdb re-analysed the 5' RACE reads in MiXCR, keeping a single row per CDR3 protein. The sample has 1.8 million or so distinct CDR3 sequences, approximately 40% seen once; the top ten hold 23%. The sequencing input was blood. The receptors here all came from a human donor in good health.

J is TRBJ2-7 and V is TRBV7-2, with 10 positions matching TRBD2. The germline V gene has CDR1 SGHTA and CDR2 FQGNSA. The CDR3 has 15 amino acids. V trimming: 8 bases; J trimming: 3 bases; junction bases outside the gene matches: 10. CDR3 amino acids: CASRESSGGYYEQYF. CDR3 sequence (DNA): TGTGCCAGCCGGGAGTCTAGCGGGGGATACTACGAGCAGTACTTC.

This clonotype appeared a few times. DNA for the CDR3: TGTGCCAGCAGCCAGGGCAGGGTCGATGGCTACACCTTC. It is translated as CASSQGRVDGYTF. This chain links TRBV3-1 with TRBJ1-2; the D gene is possibly TRBD1 (5 bases). CDR1 and CDR2 (germline): LGHDT, YNNKEL (reference sequence). Trimming stripped 3 bases from V and 6 bases from J, with 11 bases between. This CDR3 has 13 residues. Based on the CDR3 plus reference TRBV3-1 and TRBJ1-2, the full variable domain is DTAVSQTPKYLVTQMGNDKSIKCEQNLGHDTMYWYKQDSKKFLKIMFSYNNKELIINETVPNRFSPKSPDKAHLNLHINSLELGDSAVYFCASSQGRVDGYTFGSGTRLTVV.

The chain employs TRBV5-1 and TRBJ1-5, with D hard to call. Trimming took off 4 bases at V and 5 bases at J, with 13 bases between the two ends. Germline CDR1 and CDR2: SGHRS and YFSETQ. CDR3 length: 14 residues. CDR3 loop: CASSKGGPHQPQHF. CDR3 coding DNA: TGCGCCAGCAGCAAGGGAGGTCCTCATCAGCCCCAGCATTTT.

This rearrangement joins TRBV4-1 to TRBJ1-6; TRBD1 is a possible D gene (6 bases). The CDR3 spans 15 residues. Germline CDR1 reads MGHRA; CDR2 reads YSYEKL. V shed 0 bases and J shed 8 bases, with 11 bases lying between them. The chain's CDR3 is CASSQDGQGYSPLHF. CDR3 DNA sequence: TGCGCCAGCAGCCAAGATGGGCAGGGGTATTCACCCCTCCACTTT.

This clonotype was counted only a few times. The chain has TRBV4-2 and TRBJ2-7, with 11 nucleotides matching TRBD2. CDR1 is LGHNA, CDR2 YNFKEQ, per germline. This CDR3 has 16 amino acids. The ends lost 3 bases at V and 4 bases at J; junction bases unmatched: 8. The CDR3 here is CASSHTTSGGIYEQYF. CDR3 nucleotides: TGTGCCAGCAGCCATACAACTAGCGGGGGTATTTACGAGCAGTACTTC.

The rearrangement links TRBV7-3 to TRBJ2-1; 9 bases are shared with TRBD2. The germline CDR1 and CDR2 sequences are SGHTA and FQGTGA. The CDR3 totals 16 residues. The V segment lost 1 base and the J segment 8 bases; nucleotides outside the gene matches: 9. The CDR3 bases are TGTGCCAGCAGCTTAATTGGTCTAGCGGGGTTGGATGAGCAGTTCTTC. Its translation is CASSLIGLAGLDEQFF.

The rearrangement links TRBV28 to TRBJ2-7; 9 bases line up with TRBD2. Germline V gene lookup returns CDR1 MDHEN and CDR2 SYDVKM. V shed 5 bases and J 1 base; nucleotides not matched to a gene: 6. This CDR3 region has 15 residues. CDR3 bases: TGTGCCAGCAGTAATCAACTAGCGGGTTCCTACGAGCAGTACTTC. Translated, it gives CASSNQLAGSYEQYF.

This clonotype showed up just a few times. This chain connects TRBV4-1 to TRBJ1-5; D perhaps matches TRBD1 (5 bases). The CDR3 length is 17 residues. Germline V gene data show CDR1 as MGHRA and CDR2 as YSYEKL. Trimming removed 2 bases from V and 7 bases from J, with 21 bases in between. In nucleotides, the CDR3 is TGCGCCAGCAGCCAAATGGTTTTGAGGGCCGGGGACCAGCCCCAGCATTTT. Amino acids: CASSQMVLRAGDQPQHF.

V is TRBV11-2 and J is TRBJ1-2; TRBD1 matches 10 bases. The CDR3 runs 16 residues. The ends lost 1 base at V and 7 bases at J; junction bases unmatched: 9. The germline V gene encodes CDR1 SGHAT and CDR2 FQNNGV. Here the CDR3 DNA reads TGTGCCAGCAGCTTAGCGCCCGACAGGGGGCTCGGTGGCTACACCTTC. Translation gives CASSLAPDRGLGGYTF.

The table lists this clonotype with a few counts. The chain combines TRBV7-2 with TRBJ1-6; no definite D call. Germline V gene data show CDR1 as SGHTA and CDR2 as FQGNSA. CDR3 length equals 17 residues. Trimming removed 1 base at V and 6 bases at J, with 16 bases between. This chain's CDR3 is CASSLGMGDSINSPLHF. CDR3 nucleotides: TGTGCCAGCAGCTTAGGGATGGGAGACTCGATTAATTCACCCCTCCACTTT.

The rearrangement joins TRBV28 to TRBJ2-4; D ambiguous. Trimming stripped 6 bases from V and 9 bases from J, with 12 bases between. The CDR3 length is 12 residues. Germline V gene sequence: CDR1 MDHEN, CDR2 SYDVKM. CDR3 protein: CASREGIGIQYF. The CDR3 DNA reads as TGTGCCAGCAGAGAAGGGATAGGCATTCAGTACTTC.

In its sample, this clonotype was seen a few times. The rearrangement uses TRBV7-3 and TRBJ2-5; D is uncertain. Trimming left V 5 bases short and J 3 bases short, with 13 bases between. The CDR3 sequence is 14 residues long. Germline CDR1 and CDR2: SGHTA and FQGTGA. CDR3 in amino acids: CASSKRPAEETQYF. The CDR3 coding sequence is TGTGCCAGCAGCAAACGGCCCGCGGAAGAGACCCAGTACTTC.

This clonotype occurred once. The chain carries TRBV20-1 and TRBJ1-1, with TRBD1 identical over 8 bases. CDR1 is DFQATT and CDR2 is SNEGSKA in the germline V gene (reference sequence). The V gene end was trimmed by 0 bases and the J gene end by 2 bases; junction bases not matched to a gene: 5. This CDR3 is built from 15 residues. CDR3 bases: TGCAGTGCTAGAGATCTAGGGACAGGTAACACTGAAGCTTTCTTT. Translation: CSARDLGTGNTEAFF.

As concerns this clonotype: Relative to the germline gene, one junction end is altered; a read error may explain this. The chain combines TRBV7-2 with TRBJ2-7, with D uncertain. The DNA end lines up better with TRBJ2-5; the J call may be wrong. In germline, CDR1 is SGHTA, CDR2 FQGNSA. The CDR3 contains 14 residues. The DNA of the CDR3 is TGTGCCAGCAGTTTAGGACGGGTCGCTCAGACCCAGTACTTC. Protein product: CASSLGRVAQTQYF.

The table lists this clonotype with a few counts. V is TRBV27 and J is TRBJ2-2; no definite D call. The V gene lost 5 bases and the J gene lost 4 bases, with 11 bases spanning the gap. The CDR3 totals 14 residues. From germline, CDR1 is MNHEY and CDR2 SMNVEV (reference sequence). The CDR3, as DNA: TGTGCCAGCAGTCCGATCAGGCCCACCGGGGAGCTGTTTTTT. This sequence encodes CASSPIRPTGELFF.

This chain connects TRBV18 to TRBJ1-2, with D maybe TRBD1 (5 bases). The CDR3 length is 15 residues. V lost 5 bases to trimming and J lost 0 bases, with 13 bases between them. Germline CDR1 KGHSH, CDR2 LQKENI. CDR3 bases: TGTGCCAGCTCAACCAACGGGGGTACTAACTATGGCTACACCTTC. Protein product: CASSTNGGTNYGYTF.